This T cell receptor (beta chain) was sequenced in a study of T cell changes during pregnancy in multiple sclerosis. V lost 6 bases and J lost 0, with 30 bases in between. Germline lookup yields CDR1 MDHEN and CDR2 SYDVKM. The CDR3 length is 21 residues. The table came from immunoSEQ multiplex PCR; TCRdb's copy has only in-frame clones and leaves some out. The sample holds tens of thousands of clones, around 94% seen once. The source was peripheral blood, collected in the third trimester of pregnancy. This chain links TRBV28 with TRBJ1-5; D may be TRBD1 (5 bases). The TCR sequence derives from a female donor in good health, enrolled as a control in a pregnancy study. The CDR3 region is CASSPAGSGARFPYSNQPQHF. CDR3 nucleotide sequence: TGTGCCAGCAGCCCCGCGGGGAGTGGGGCTAGATTTCCCTATAGCAATCAGCCCCAGCATTTT.